The entry below gives a single TCR beta chain sequence along with its context. This sample is drawn from a study of T cells in localized non-small cell lung cancer. Measured with immunoSEQ multiplex PCR; TCRdb has only the in-frame clones, and not every one. The sample consists of some 25,000 clones, 81% of them appearing once. Looked up from germline, CDR1 is MGHRA and CDR2 is YSYEKL. V was pared by 7 bases and J by 0 bases, with 19 bases between. This CDR3 contains 17 residues. J is TRBJ1-3 and V is TRBV4-1, with no clear D. The starting material was peripheral blood, obtained before any cancer treatment. This clonotype was sampled from a man aged 40 to 70 with stage III squamous cell lung carcinoma. CDR3 loop: CASTSPMGGLSGNTIYF. The CDR3 coding sequence is TGCGCCAGCACCTCTCCCATGGGAGGGCTCTCTGGAAACACCATATATTTT.